These T cell receptor beta chains were read from a single sample in a study of PD-1 blockade in classical Hodgkin lymphoma. The protocol was immunoSEQ multiplex PCR, while the TCRdb copy is restricted to in-frame clones and leaves out a portion. In the table there are around 19,000 clones, approximately 90% of which are singletons. Sequenced here: peripheral blood mononuclear cells (PBMCs), sampled before the second cycle of nivolumab. These TCRs come from a human donor with classical Hodgkin lymphoma. Both conserved end residues are part of each CDR3.

v_call: TRBV5-1
j_call: TRBJ2-3
cdr3_aa: CASSSRTGSTDTQYF

v_call: TRBV5-1
j_call: TRBJ1-4
cdr3_aa: CASSLVAGATNEKLFF

v_call: TRBV7-2
j_call: TRBJ1-2
cdr3_aa: CASSLDLSYGYTF

v_call: TRBV7-9
j_call: TRBJ2-1
cdr3_aa: CASSLEGSYNEQFF

v_call: TRBV11-2
j_call: TRBJ2-5
cdr3_aa: CASSPVVRGRQETQYF

v_call: TRBV6-4
j_call: TRBJ2-3
cdr3_aa: CASSETGTDTQYF

v_call: TRBV5-1
j_call: TRBJ2-3
cdr3_aa: CASRLLGLSTDTQYF

v_call: TRBV6-1
j_call: TRBJ2-3
cdr3_aa: CASSATQQGTDTQYF

v_call: TRBV7-3
j_call: TRBJ2-1
cdr3_aa: CASSPDGGGSYNEQFF

v_call: TRBV6-6
j_call: TRBJ1-2
cdr3_aa: CASSKDGGRNYGYTF

v_call: TRBV13
j_call: TRBJ2-2
cdr3_aa: CASSLGDRETGELFF

v_call: TRBV7-8
j_call: TRBJ2-2
cdr3_aa: CASSLAGSGGNTGELFF

v_call: TRBV5-1
j_call: TRBJ2-5
cdr3_aa: CASTPDSQETQYF

v_call: TRBV5-1
j_call: TRBJ1-2
cdr3_aa: CASSLTGGTNYGYTF

v_call: TRBV7-9
j_call: TRBJ2-5
cdr3_aa: CASSLVGEYQETQYF

v_call: TRBV27
j_call: TRBJ1-2
cdr3_aa: CASSLLGRSYGYTF

v_call: TRBV7-9
j_call: TRBJ1-2
cdr3_aa: CASSLGGQLYGYTF

v_call: TRBV7-2
j_call: TRBJ2-5
cdr3_aa: CASSQRQGRETQYF

v_call: TRBV7-2
j_call: TRBJ2-7
cdr3_aa: CASSLVGGGASYEQYF

v_call: TRBV6-5
j_call: TRBJ1-1
cdr3_aa: CASSATGTQNTEAFF

v_call: TRBV14
j_call: TRBJ1-2
cdr3_aa: CASSQLRRRYTF

v_call: TRBV6-4
j_call: TRBJ2-1
cdr3_aa: CASSDTSGGAYNEQFF

v_call: TRBV5-1
j_call: TRBJ1-4
cdr3_aa: CASSSTGAGEKLFF

v_call: TRBV7-6
j_call: TRBJ2-1
cdr3_aa: CASRSLEGLRNEQFF

v_call: TRBV5-4
j_call: TRBJ1-2
cdr3_aa: CASSPRGGYGYTF

v_call: TRBV4-3
j_call: TRBJ1-2
cdr3_aa: CASSQDPGVNYGYTF

v_call: TRBV2
j_call: TRBJ2-5
cdr3_aa: CASSVVETQYF

v_call: TRBV6-5
j_call: TRBJ2-7
cdr3_aa: CASSSEKDYEQYF

v_call: TRBV7-8
j_call: TRBJ1-1
cdr3_aa: CASSLGTGTDQAFF

v_call: TRBV7-9
j_call: TRBJ1-2
cdr3_aa: CASSPGTGGYGYTF